The source of this T cell receptor beta chain is a study of Graves' ophthalmopathy and Graves' hyperthyroidism. Study-wide results and caveats: Detected in blood as well were most expanded thyroid clonotypes with frequency above 0.001. This model predicted ophthalmopathy progression (sensitivity 70% to 71%, specificity around 72%).

Note on this clonotype: What it binds is not known.

Serum thyroxine and TRAb, along with clinical symptoms, thyroid ultrasound and orbital computed tomography, were what diagnosis relied on. As the starting material, 10 ml of fresh peripheral blood yielded the PBMCs. The CDR3 spans 14 residues. V gave up 7 bases and J gave up 7 bases, with 14 bases separating them. RNA transcripts yielded amplified TCR beta CDR3 regions. In the first round, RT-PCR was carried out with HTBI primers, and a multiplex PCR formed the second round. TCRdb re-derived calls from the multiplex PCR reads in MiXCR, one entry per CDR3 protein. Among some 370,000 distinct CDR3 sequences, roughly a sixth were seen once, and the ten largest hold roughly 2.3%.

The TCR comes from an adult woman with stable Graves' hyperthyroidism. This chain connects TRBV12-3 or TRBV12-4 to TRBJ1-6, with a weak D call TRBD1 (5 bases). The material sequenced was peripheral blood. The CDR3 spells CASILQGINSPLHF. The CDR3 nucleotides read TGTGCCAGCATTTTGCAGGGAATAAATTCACCCCTCCACTTT.